By share, the clone carrying this T cell receptor (beta chain) counts as medium-sized. Its antigen is unknown. Bone marrow was sampled from every patient at the time of active disease. This sample was included in a study of read filtering for tumor transcriptome and immune sequencing. Study at large: The cohort had over 16 men and approximately 14 women aged about 45 to 90, mean about 70 years. Whole-transcriptome libraries were prepared after DNase treatment.

Molecular barcoded adaptors covering alpha/delta and beta/gamma chains were used on around 400 ng RNA. TCRdb recomputed calls from the reads with MiXCR, one row per CDR3 protein. The sample contains about 39,000 distinct CDR3 sequences, 13% to 15% of which appear only once. Study-level points and caveats: IR-seq and RNA-seq agreed better without single-read clonotypes.

The V gene's germline CDR1 is SGHRS and CDR2 YFSETQ. Germline trimming cut 0 bases from V and 5 bases from J; bases unmatched to any gene: 7. CDR3 length: 16 amino acids. The V gene is TRBV5-1, the J gene TRBJ2-1, with 8 bases aligning to TRBD2. What was sequenced was a population of CD138-negative cells sorted from bone marrow. This TCR came from a donor at least 40 years old with multiple myeloma. CDR3: CASSLASGSLNNEQFF. For the CDR3, the DNA is TGCGCCAGCAGCTTGGCCAGCGGGAGTCTAAACAATGAGCAGTTCTTC.